This T cell receptor (beta chain) was recorded in a study of T cell responses to AZD1222 COVID-19 vaccine. Germline values: CDR1 MDHEN, CDR2 SYDVKM. V lost 3 bases, J lost 9 bases, and 9 bases stayed unmatched. The CDR3 sequence is 15 residues long. This clone was detected only once. The antigen remains unidentified. Repertoires were generated with immunoSEQ multiplex PCR, while TCRdb's copy carries only in-frame clones and drops some. The table includes about 130,000 clones, more than 75% detected once. General study results and limits: Seropositive status at baseline applied to only five or six AZD1222 recipients. Among the donors, most were white British and more were female, and clonal diversity was possibly underestimated. It was only after the peak T cell response that any repertoires were sampled.

The material sequenced was peripheral blood, taken on day 0 of AZD1222 vaccination. The rearrangement uses TRBV28 and TRBJ2-1; 9 bases match TRBD2. This TCR was recovered from an adult in good health. The DNA for the CDR3 is TGTGCCAGCAGTTTCTTAGCGGGGGCATTGGGTGAGCAGTTCTTC. Translated, it gives CASSFLAGALGEQFF.